These T cell receptor beta chains were read from a single sample in a study of blood T cell repertoires in COVID-19. The table came from immunoSEQ multiplex PCR; TCRdb's copy has only in-frame clones and leaves some out. This sample yields some 200,000 clones, of which around 81% are seen a single time; more than 8.5% belongs to the top ten. Sample: PBMCs or T cells enriched from blood (not recorded which). The receptors originated from a woman aged 50 to 60 with acute COVID-19. The CDR3 runs from the conserved cysteine through the conserved F or W. Fields, in order: clone size, J gene, D gene, V gene, CDR3 protein, CDR3 DNA. A D gene is named only where the DNA matches it firmly. Expanded clones are given a class, and other clones once, few, many or no size at all.

size: once
J: TRBJ2-7
D: .
V: TRBV13
CDR3: CASSLGQGGPYEQYF
DNA: TGTGCCAGCAGCTTAGGACAGGGGGGGCCCTACGAGCAGTACTTC

size: .
J: TRBJ1-1
D: TRBD1
V: TRBV7-2
CDR3: CASSPRGFPEAFF
DNA: TGTGCCAGCAGCCCCAGGGGGTTCCCTGAAGCTTTCTTT

size: .
J: TRBJ1-1
D: .
V: TRBV18
CDR3: CASSPQIASGSSNTEAFF
DNA: TGTGCCAGCTCACCACAGATCGCTTCCGGGTCTTCGAACACTGAAGCTTTCTTT

size: .
J: TRBJ2-7
D: TRBD1
V: TRBV5-4
CDR3: CASSLDRGSYEQYF
DNA: TGTGCCAGCAGCTTGGACAGGGGATCCTACGAGCAGTACTTC

size: .
J: TRBJ1-4
D: .
V: TRBV5-6
CDR3: CASSRQLGEKLFF
DNA: TGTGCCAGCAGTAGACAGCTGGGTGAAAAACTGTTTTTT

size: .
J: TRBJ2-5
D: .
V: TRBV20-1
CDR3: CSASSGPQETQYF
DNA: TGCAGTGCTAGTAGCGGACCCCAAGAGACCCAGTACTTC

size: .
J: TRBJ2-1
D: TRBD2
V: TRBV28
CDR3: CASSETSVSPGGSEQFF
DNA: TGTGCCAGCAGTGAGACTAGCGTATCACCGGGCGGCAGTGAGCAGTTCTTC

size: .
J: TRBJ2-1
D: TRBD2
V: TRBV7-9
CDR3: CASSLGLGWASGSDEQFF
DNA: TGTGCCAGCAGCTTAGGGTTGGGTTGGGCTAGCGGTTCAGACGAGCAGTTCTTC

size: .
J: TRBJ2-7
D: .
V: TRBV3-1/TRBV3-2
CDR3: CASSRTTPHEQYF
DNA: TGTGCCAGCAGCCGGACAACTCCCCACGAGCAGTACTTC

size: .
J: TRBJ2-5
D: .
V: TRBV11-3
CDR3: CASSFEAQETQYF
DNA: TGTGCCAGCAGCTTCGAGGCCCAAGAGACCCAGTACTTC

size: .
J: TRBJ2-2
D: .
V: TRBV28
CDR3: CASSLISAGELFF
DNA: TGTGCCAGCAGTCTCATCTCGGCCGGGGAGCTGTTTTTT

size: .
J: TRBJ1-1
D: TRBD1
V: TRBV2
CDR3: CASRARQGENTEAFF
DNA: TGTGCCAGCAGGGCTAGACAGGGGGAAAACACTGAAGCTTTCTTT

size: once
J: TRBJ2-7
D: .
V: TRBV3-1/TRBV3-2
CDR3: CASSQGQASYEQYF
DNA: TGTGCCAGCAGCCAAGGACAGGCCTCCTACGAGCAGTACTTC

size: .
J: TRBJ2-2
D: TRBD1
V: TRBV15
CDR3: CATSYPQGARGELFF
DNA: TGTGCCACCAGCTACCCACAGGGGGCGCGCGGGGAGCTGTTTTTT

size: .
J: TRBJ2-1
D: TRBD1
V: TRBV29-1
CDR3: CSAQTGTGYNEQFF
DNA: TGCAGCGCCCAAACCGGGACAGGCTACAATGAGCAGTTCTTC

size: .
J: TRBJ2-7
D: .
V: TRBV19
CDR3: CASSTLASGNPTYEQYF
DNA: TGTGCCAGTAGTACATTAGCTTCAGGGAACCCAACCTACGAGCAGTACTTC

size: .
J: TRBJ1-1
D: .
V: TRBV19
CDR3: CASSRGGVNTEAFF
DNA: TGTGCCAGTAGTAGGGGGGGAGTGAACACTGAAGCTTTCTTT

size: once
J: TRBJ2-7
D: TRBD2
V: TRBV18
CDR3: CASSPPGLAGLGEQYF
DNA: TGTGCCAGCTCACCACCGGGACTAGCGGGTCTCGGCGAGCAGTACTTC

size: .
J: TRBJ2-6
D: .
V: TRBV7-8
CDR3: CASSLNASPGANVLTF
DNA: TGTGCCAGCAGCTTAAACGCGTCGCCGGGGGCCAACGTCCTGACTTTC

size: .
J: TRBJ1-2
D: TRBD1
V: TRBV14
CDR3: CASSQQGQGLGGYTF
DNA: TGTGCCAGCAGCCAACAAGGACAGGGGTTGGGCGGCTACACCTTC

size: .
J: TRBJ1-5
D: .
V: TRBV27
CDR3: CASRGPAGVSNQPQHF
DNA: TGTGCCAGCAGAGGGCCCGCGGGGGTTAGCAATCAGCCCCAGCATTTT

size: .
J: TRBJ2-7
D: TRBD2
V: TRBV7-2
CDR3: CASSSPGLVAYEQYF
DNA: TGTGCCAGCAGCTCGCCGGGACTAGTCGCCTACGAGCAGTACTTC

size: .
J: TRBJ2-1
D: TRBD2
V: TRBV30
CDR3: CAWSVRLAGDEQFF
DNA: TGTGCCTGGAGTGTACGACTAGCGGGCGATGAGCAGTTCTTC

size: .
J: TRBJ2-5
D: TRBD1
V: TRBV7-2
CDR3: CASSWGQGETQYF
DNA: TGTGCCAGCAGCTGGGGACAGGGTGAGACCCAGTACTTC

size: once
J: TRBJ1-2
D: TRBD1
V: TRBV28
CDR3: CASSQPGQGARASGYTF
DNA: TGTGCCAGCAGCCAACCGGGACAGGGGGCCCGGGCGTCTGGCTACACCTTC

size: .
J: TRBJ2-7
D: TRBD2
V: TRBV5-5
CDR3: CASSGREMLAGGSHYEQYF
DNA: TGTGCCAGCAGCGGACGGGAGATGTTAGCGGGAGGAAGTCACTACGAGCAGTACTTC

size: once
J: TRBJ2-3
D: TRBD1
V: TRBV5-1
CDR3: CASSPGTGPRTDTQYF
DNA: TGCGCCAGCAGCCCGGGGACAGGTCCTCGCACAGATACGCAGTATTTT

size: .
J: TRBJ2-3
D: TRBD1
V: TRBV2
CDR3: CASSGDRSTDTQYF
DNA: TGTGCCAGCAGTGGGGACAGGAGCACAGATACGCAGTATTTT

size: .
J: TRBJ2-5
D: .
V: TRBV7-2
CDR3: CASSSTGIQETQYF
DNA: TGTGCCAGCAGCTCCACAGGGATCCAAGAGACCCAGTACTTC

size: .
J: TRBJ2-2
D: .
V: TRBV19
CDR3: CASSIGLVGVGELFF
DNA: TGTGCCAGTAGTATAGGACTAGTGGGAGTCGGGGAGCTGTTTTTT

size: .
J: TRBJ2-5
D: TRBD1
V: TRBV5-1
CDR3: CASSLTGQGQETQYF
DNA: TGCGCCAGCAGCTTGACGGGACAGGGGCAAGAGACCCAGTACTTC

size: .
J: TRBJ2-1
D: TRBD2
V: TRBV27
CDR3: CASISGGAGSNEQFF
DNA: TGTGCCAGCATTAGCGGGGGGGCCGGTTCCAATGAGCAGTTCTTC

size: few
J: TRBJ1-5
D: .
V: TRBV27
CDR3: CASSLFPPGIGNQPQHF
DNA: TGTGCCAGCAGTTTATTTCCTCCGGGAATTGGCAATCAGCCCCAGCATTTT

size: .
J: TRBJ2-7
D: .
V: TRBV28
CDR3: CASSRGYEQYF
DNA: TGTGCCAGCAGTAGGGGCTACGAGCAGTACTTC

size: .
J: TRBJ1-1
D: TRBD1
V: TRBV28
CDR3: CASRGDRRNTEAFF
DNA: TGTGCCAGCAGAGGGGACAGGAGGAACACTGAAGCTTTCTTT

size: .
J: TRBJ2-7
D: .
V: TRBV28
CDR3: CASSRGGPEQYF
DNA: TGTGCCAGCAGCCGTGGAGGACCCGAGCAGTACTTC

size: .
J: TRBJ1-1
D: .
V: TRBV10-3
CDR3: CAISESIQGREAFF
DNA: TGTGCCATCAGTGAGTCGATCCAGGGGCGTGAAGCTTTCTTT